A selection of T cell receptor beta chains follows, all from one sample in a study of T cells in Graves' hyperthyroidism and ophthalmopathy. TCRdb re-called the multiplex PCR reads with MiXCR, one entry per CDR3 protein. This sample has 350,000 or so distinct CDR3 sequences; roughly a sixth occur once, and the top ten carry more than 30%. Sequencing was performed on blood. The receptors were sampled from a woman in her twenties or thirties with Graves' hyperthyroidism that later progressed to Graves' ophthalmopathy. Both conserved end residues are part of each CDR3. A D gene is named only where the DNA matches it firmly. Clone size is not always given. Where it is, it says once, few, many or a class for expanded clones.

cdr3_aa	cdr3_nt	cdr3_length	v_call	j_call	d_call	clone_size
CASSDSASGTYEQYF	TGTGCCAGCAGTGATAGCGCTAGCGGCACCTACGAGCAGTACTTC	15	TRBV2	TRBJ2-7	TRBD2	NA
CASSQDGPSYEQYF	TGTGCCAGCAGCCAAGACGGGCCCTCCTACGAGCAGTACTTC	14	TRBV3-1	TRBJ2-7	NA	NA
CSVDLTTDKPYNEQFF	TGCAGCGTTGACTTAACGACGGACAAACCCTACAATGAGCAGTTCTTC	16	TRBV29-1	TRBJ2-1	NA	NA
CSARGAQGITGELFF	TGCAGTGCTAGAGGGGCACAGGGGATAACCGGGGAGCTGTTTTTT	15	TRBV20-1	TRBJ2-2	TRBD1	many
CASSAATGLDTQYF	TGTGCCAGCAGCGCAGCGACAGGGTTGGATACGCAGTATTTT	14	TRBV7-2	TRBJ2-3	TRBD1	NA
CSVIDQGATQYF	TGCAGCGTAATTGACCAGGGGGCTACGCAGTATTTT	12	TRBV29-1	TRBJ2-3	TRBD1	many
CASSDPARGSSYEQYF	TGTGCCAGCAGTGACCCGGCGCGCGGGAGTTCCTACGAGCAGTACTTC	16	TRBV25-1	TRBJ2-7	TRBD2	many
CSVSSGRDTQYF	TGCAGCGTTTCCAGCGGGAGGGATACGCAGTATTTT	12	TRBV29-1	TRBJ2-3	TRBD2	few
CASGPNRTGGWSETQYF	TGTGCTAGTGGTCCAAACAGGACAGGGGGCTGGTCGGAGACCCAGTACTTC	17	TRBV12-5	TRBJ2-5	TRBD1	NA
CASSGGGTGTFAQYF	TGTGCCAGCAGTGGTGGGGGGACAGGGACCTTTGCGCAGTATTTT	15	TRBV2	TRBJ2-3	TRBD1	many
CATSRVTLGGYGYTF	TGTGCCACCAGCAGGGTCACTTTAGGGGGCTATGGCTACACCTTC	15	TRBV15	TRBJ1-2	NA	many
CASTSSGTSGSYEQYF	TGTGCCAGCACCTCCTCCGGGACTAGCGGCTCCTACGAGCAGTACTTC	16	TRBV2	TRBJ2-7	TRBD2	few
CRAGQATDYGYTF	TGCAGAGCGGGACAAGCTACGGACTATGGCTACACCTTC	13	TRBV20-1	TRBJ1-2	NA	few
CASSQEGGALGQPQHF	TGCGCCAGCAGCCAGGAGGGGGGGGCCTTAGGACAGCCCCAGCATTTT	16	TRBV4-1	TRBJ1-5	NA	few
CASSIGGWGTEAFF	TGTGCCAGTAGTATAGGGGGTTGGGGCACTGAAGCTTTCTTT	14	TRBV19	TRBJ1-1	NA	few
CSVGAGADNEQFF	TGCAGCGTTGGGGCGGGAGCGGACAATGAGCAGTTCTTC	13	TRBV29-1	TRBJ2-1	TRBD2	many
CASSFQGPNSPLHF	TGTGCCAGCAGTTTTCAGGGACCCAATTCACCCCTCCACTTT	14	TRBV28	TRBJ1-6	NA	many
CASSVLLAGGKEQYF	TGTGCCAGCAGTGTCTTGCTAGCGGGGGGGAAGGAGCAGTATTTT	15	TRBV2	TRBJ2-3	TRBD2	many
CASRTEIYNSPLHF	TGTGCCAGCAGGACAGAGATCTATAATTCACCCCTCCACTTT	14	TRBV2	TRBJ1-6	NA	many